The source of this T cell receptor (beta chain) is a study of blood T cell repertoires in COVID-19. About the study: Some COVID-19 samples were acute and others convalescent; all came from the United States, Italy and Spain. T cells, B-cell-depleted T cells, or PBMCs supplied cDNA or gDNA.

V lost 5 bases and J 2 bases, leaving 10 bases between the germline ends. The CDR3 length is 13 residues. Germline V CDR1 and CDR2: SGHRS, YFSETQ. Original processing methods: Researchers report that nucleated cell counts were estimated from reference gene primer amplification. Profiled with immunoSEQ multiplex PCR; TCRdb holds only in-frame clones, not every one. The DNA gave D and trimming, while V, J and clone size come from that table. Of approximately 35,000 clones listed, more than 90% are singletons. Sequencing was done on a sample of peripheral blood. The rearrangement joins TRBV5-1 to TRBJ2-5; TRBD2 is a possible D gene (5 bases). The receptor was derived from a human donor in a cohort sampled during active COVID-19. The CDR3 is CASREAVQETQYF. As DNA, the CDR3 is TGCGCCAGCAGGGAAGCGGTACAAGAGACCCAGTACTTC.